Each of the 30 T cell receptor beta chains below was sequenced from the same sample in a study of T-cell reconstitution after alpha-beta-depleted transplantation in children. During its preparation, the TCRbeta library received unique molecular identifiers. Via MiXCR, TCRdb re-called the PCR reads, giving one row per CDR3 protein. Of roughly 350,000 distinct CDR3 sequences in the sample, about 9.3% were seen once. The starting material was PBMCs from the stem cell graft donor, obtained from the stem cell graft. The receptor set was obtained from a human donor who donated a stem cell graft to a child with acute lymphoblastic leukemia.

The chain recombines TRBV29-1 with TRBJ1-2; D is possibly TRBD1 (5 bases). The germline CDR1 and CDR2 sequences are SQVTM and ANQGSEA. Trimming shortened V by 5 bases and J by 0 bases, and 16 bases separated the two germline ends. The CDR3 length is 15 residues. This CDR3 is CSVQGSFGTNYGYTF. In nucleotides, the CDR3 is TGCAGCGTTCAGGGTTCTTTTGGTACTAACTATGGCTACACCTTC.

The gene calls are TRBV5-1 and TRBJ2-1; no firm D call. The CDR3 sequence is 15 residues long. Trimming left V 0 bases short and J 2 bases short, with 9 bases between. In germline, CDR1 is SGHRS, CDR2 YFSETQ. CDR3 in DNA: TGCGCCAGCAGCTTGGGCCAGTCAACCTACAATGAGCAGTTCTTC. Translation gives CASSLGQSTYNEQFF.

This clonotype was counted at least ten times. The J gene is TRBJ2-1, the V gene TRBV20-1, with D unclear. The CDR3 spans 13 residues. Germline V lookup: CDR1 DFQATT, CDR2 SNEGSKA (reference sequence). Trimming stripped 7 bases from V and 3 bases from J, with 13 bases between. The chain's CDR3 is CSVLLTSYNEQFF. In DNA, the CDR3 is TGCAGTGTCCTACTCACCAGCTACAATGAGCAGTTCTTC.

The CDR3 reads CSALALSGRAFTDTQYF. Written as DNA, the CDR3 is TGCAGTGCTTTGGCCCTCAGCGGGAGAGCCTTCACAGATACGCAGTATTTT. The V gene is TRBV20-1, the J gene TRBJ2-3; TRBD2 matches 8 bases. Germline V gene sequence: CDR1 DFQATT, CDR2 SNEGSKA (reference sequence). Unmatched junction bases numbered 15, after V lost 5 bases and J lost 2 bases. The CDR3 extends over 17 amino acids.

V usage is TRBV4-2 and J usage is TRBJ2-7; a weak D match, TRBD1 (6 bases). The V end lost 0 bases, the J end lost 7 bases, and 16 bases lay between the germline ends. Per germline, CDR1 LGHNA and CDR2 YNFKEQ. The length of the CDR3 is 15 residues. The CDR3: CASSQDLLGAREQYF. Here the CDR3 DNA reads TGTGCCAGCAGCCAAGATCTACTGGGGGCGAGGGAGCAGTACTTC.

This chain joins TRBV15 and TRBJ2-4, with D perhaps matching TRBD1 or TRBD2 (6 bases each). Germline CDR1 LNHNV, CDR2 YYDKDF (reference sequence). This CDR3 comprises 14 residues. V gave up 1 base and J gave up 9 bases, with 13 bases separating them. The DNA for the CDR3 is TGTGCCACCAGCAGAGTCCAGGGGACTGGCATTCAGTACTTC. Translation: CATSRVQGTGIQYF.

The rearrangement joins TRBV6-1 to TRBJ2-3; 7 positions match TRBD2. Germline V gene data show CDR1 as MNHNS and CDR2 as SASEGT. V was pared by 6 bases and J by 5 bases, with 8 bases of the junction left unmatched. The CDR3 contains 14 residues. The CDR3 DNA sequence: TGTGCCAGCAGGGTAGCGGGTCCCGGAGATACGCAGTATTTT. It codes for CASRVAGPGDTQYF.

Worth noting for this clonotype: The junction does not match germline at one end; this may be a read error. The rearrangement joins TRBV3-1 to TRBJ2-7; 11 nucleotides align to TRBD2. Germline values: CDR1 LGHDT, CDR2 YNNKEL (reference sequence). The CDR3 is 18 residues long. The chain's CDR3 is CTSCLIARTSGLSYEQYF. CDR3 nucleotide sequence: TGTACCAGCTGTTTAATCGCCCGGACTAGCGGGCTCTCCTACGAGCAGTACTTC.

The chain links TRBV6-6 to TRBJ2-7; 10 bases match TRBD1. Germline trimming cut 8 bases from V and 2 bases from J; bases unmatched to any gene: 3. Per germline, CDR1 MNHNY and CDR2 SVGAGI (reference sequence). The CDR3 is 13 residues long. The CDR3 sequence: CASGDRGPYEQYF. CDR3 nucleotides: TGTGCCAGCGGAGACAGGGGGCCCTACGAGCAGTACTTC.

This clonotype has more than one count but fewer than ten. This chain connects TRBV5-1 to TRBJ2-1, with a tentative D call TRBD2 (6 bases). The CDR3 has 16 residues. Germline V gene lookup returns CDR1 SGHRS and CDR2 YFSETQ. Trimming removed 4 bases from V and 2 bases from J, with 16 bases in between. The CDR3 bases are TGCGCCAGCAGCCTGCTCTTTGGCGGGGCCTACAATGAGCAGTTCTTC. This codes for CASSLLFGGAYNEQFF.

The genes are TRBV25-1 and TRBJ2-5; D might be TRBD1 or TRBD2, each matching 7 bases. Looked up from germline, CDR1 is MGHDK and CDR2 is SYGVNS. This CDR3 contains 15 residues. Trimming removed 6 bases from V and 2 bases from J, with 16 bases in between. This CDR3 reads CASRRGGQFQETQYF. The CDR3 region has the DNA TGTGCCAGCAGGAGGGGGGGACAGTTTCAAGAGACCCAGTACTTC.

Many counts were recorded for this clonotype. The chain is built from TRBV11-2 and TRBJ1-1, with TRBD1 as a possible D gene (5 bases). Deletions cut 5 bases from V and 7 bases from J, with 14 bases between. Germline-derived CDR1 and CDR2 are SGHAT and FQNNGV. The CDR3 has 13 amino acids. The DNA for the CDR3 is TGTGCCAGCAGCCAACTCGGGGGGAGTGAAGCTTTCTTT. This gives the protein CASSQLGGSEAFF.

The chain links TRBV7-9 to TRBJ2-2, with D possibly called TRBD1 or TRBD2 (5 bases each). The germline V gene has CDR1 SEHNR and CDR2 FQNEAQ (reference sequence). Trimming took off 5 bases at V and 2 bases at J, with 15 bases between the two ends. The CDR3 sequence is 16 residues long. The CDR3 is CASSPRDRGNTGELFF. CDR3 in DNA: TGTGCCAGCAGCCCCAGGGACCGAGGAAACACCGGGGAGCTGTTTTTT.

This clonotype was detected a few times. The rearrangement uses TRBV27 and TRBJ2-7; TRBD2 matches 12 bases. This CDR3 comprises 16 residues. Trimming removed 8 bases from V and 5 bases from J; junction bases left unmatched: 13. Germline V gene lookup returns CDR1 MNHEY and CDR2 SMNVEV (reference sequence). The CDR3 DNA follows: TGTGCCAGCGCACGACTAGCGGGGGCCCCTCCCCACGAGCAGTACTTC. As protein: CASARLAGAPPHEQYF.

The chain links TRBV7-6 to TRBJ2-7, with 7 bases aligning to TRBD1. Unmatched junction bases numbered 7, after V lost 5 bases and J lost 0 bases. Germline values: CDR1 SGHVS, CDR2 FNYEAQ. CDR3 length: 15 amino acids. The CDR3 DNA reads TGTGCCAGCAGCGCCACAGGGGCCAGCTCCTACGAGCAGTACTTC. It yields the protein CASSATGASSYEQYF.

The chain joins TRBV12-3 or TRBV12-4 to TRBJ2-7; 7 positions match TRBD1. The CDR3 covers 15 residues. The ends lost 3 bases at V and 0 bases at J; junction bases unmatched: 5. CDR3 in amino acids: CASSFEGAASYEQYF. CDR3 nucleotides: TGTGCCAGCAGTTTTGAGGGGGCTGCCTCCTACGAGCAGTACTTC.

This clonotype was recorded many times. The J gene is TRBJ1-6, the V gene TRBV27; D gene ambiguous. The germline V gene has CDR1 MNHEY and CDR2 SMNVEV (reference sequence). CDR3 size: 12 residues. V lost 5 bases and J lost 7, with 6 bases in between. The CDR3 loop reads CASSLQNSPLHF. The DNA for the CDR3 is TGTGCCAGCAGTCTCCAAAATTCACCCCTCCACTTT.

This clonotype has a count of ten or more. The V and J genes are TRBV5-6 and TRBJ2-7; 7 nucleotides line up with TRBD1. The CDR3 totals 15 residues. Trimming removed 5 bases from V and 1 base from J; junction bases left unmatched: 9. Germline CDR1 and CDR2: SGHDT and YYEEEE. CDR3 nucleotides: TGTGCCAGCAGTTTTGATTGGGACAGTTCCTACGAGCAGTACTTC. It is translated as CASSFDWDSSYEQYF.

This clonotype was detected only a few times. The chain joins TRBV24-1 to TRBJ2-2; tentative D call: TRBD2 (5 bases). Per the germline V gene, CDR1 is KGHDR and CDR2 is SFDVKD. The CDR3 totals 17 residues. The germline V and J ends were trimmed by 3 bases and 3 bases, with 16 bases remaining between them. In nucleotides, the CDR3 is TGTGCCACCAGTGATCCCCCTTTCGGCGGGTACACCGGGGAGCTGTTTTTT. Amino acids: CATSDPPFGGYTGELFF.

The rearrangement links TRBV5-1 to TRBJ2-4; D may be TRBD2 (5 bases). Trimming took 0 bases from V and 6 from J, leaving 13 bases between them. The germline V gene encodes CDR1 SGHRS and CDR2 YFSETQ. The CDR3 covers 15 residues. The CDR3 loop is CASSLGEPRGNIQYF. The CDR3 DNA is TGCGCCAGCAGCTTGGGGGAGCCTCGGGGAAACATTCAGTACTTC.

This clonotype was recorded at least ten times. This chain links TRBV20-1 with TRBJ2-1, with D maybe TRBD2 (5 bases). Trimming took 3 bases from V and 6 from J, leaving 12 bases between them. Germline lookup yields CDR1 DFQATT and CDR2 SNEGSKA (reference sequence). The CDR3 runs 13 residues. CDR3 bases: TGCAGTGCTAGGTTTCTAGCCGGCAATGAGCAGTTCTTC. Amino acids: CSARFLAGNEQFF.

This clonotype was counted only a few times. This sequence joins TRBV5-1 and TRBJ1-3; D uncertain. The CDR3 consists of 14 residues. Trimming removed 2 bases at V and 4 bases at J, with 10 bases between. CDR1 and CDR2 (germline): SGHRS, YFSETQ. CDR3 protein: CASSLREAGNTIYF. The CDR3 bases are TGCGCCAGCAGCTTACGGGAAGCCGGAAACACCATATATTTT.

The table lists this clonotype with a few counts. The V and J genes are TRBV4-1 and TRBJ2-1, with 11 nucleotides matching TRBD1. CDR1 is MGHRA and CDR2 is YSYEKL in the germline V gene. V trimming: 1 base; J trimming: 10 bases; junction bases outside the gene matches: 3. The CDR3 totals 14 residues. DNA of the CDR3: TGCGCCAGCAGCCAAGGGACAGGGGGCATGGAGCAGTTCTTC. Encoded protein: CASSQGTGGMEQFF.

The CDR3 is CASSWDRGKGTGELFF. The CDR3 bases are TGTGCCAGCAGTTGGGACAGGGGGAAGGGCACCGGGGAGCTGTTTTTT. V is TRBV12-3 or TRBV12-4 and J is TRBJ2-2, with TRBD1 matching 11 bases. CDR3 length equals 16 residues. V dropped 4 bases and J dropped 4; count of bases not matched to a gene: 5.

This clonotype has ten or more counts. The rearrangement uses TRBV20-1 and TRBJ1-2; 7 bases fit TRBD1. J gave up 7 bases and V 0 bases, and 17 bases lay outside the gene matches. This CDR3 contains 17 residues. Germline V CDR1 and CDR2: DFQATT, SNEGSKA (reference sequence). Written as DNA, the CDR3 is TGCAGTGCTAGAGATCGAGGCGCAGGGGGGGATATATCTGGCTACACCTTC. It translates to CSARDRGAGGDISGYTF.

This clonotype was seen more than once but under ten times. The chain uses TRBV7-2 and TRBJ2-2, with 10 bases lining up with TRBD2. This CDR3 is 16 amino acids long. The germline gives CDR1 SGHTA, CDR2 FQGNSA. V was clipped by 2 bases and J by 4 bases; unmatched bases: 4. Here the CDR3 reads CASSLIAGGSTGELFF. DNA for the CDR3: TGTGCCAGCAGCTTAATAGCGGGAGGATCCACCGGGGAGCTGTTTTTT.

In nucleotides, the CDR3 is TGCAGTGCTCATAGCGGGAGGCCCCAAGAGACCCAGTACTTC. Amino acids: CSAHSGRPQETQYF. The chain combines TRBV20-1 with TRBJ2-5; 10 bases match TRBD2. The CDR3 spans 14 residues. Germline CDR1 DFQATT, CDR2 SNEGSKA (reference sequence). The trim removed 5 bases at V and 1 base at J, leaving 4 bases unmatched.

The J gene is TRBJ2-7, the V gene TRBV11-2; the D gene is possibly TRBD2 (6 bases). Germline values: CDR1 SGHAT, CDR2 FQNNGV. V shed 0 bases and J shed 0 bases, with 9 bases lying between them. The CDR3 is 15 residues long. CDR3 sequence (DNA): TGTGCCAGCAGCTTAGAGCCTAGCGCCTCCTACGAGCAGTACTTC. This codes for CASSLEPSASYEQYF.

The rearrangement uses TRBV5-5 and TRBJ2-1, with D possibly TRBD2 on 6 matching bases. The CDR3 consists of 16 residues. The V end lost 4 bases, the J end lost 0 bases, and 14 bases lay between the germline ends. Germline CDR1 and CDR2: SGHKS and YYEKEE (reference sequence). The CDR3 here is CASSPWFGSSYNEQFF. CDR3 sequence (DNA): TGTGCCAGCAGCCCGTGGTTCGGGAGCTCCTACAATGAGCAGTTCTTC.

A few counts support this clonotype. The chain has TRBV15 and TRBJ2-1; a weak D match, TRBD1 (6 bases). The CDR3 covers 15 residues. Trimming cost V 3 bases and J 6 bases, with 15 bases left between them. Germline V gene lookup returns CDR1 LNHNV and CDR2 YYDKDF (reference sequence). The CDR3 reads CATSSLDRYANEQFF. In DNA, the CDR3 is TGTGCCACCAGCAGCCTAGACAGGTATGCCAATGAGCAGTTCTTC.